The clone carrying this T cell receptor beta chain was observed a few times. Its antigen is undetermined. V trimming: 4 bases; J trimming: 10 bases; junction bases outside the gene matches: 6. This CDR3 has 13 amino acids. The entry originates in a study of CD8 T cells in ankylosing spondylitis. Notes on the study in general: Existing reports had already noted some motif variants in reactive arthritis synovial fluid and blood. Made up of fewer than ten highly homologous variants, a TCR beta motif appeared characteristic of ankylosing spondylitis blood. Enrichment of disease-linked clones was reportedly significant in matched ankylosing spondylitis synovial fluid.

Molecular-barcoded quantitative 5'-RACE produced these TCR beta libraries. TCRdb reprocessed the 5' RACE reads with MiXCR, giving one entry per CDR3 protein. The repertoire has about 540,000 distinct CDR3 sequences, about 13% of them found once; the top ten carry approximately 7%. This sequence joins TRBV12-3 or TRBV12-4 and TRBJ2-1, with 8 bases that match TRBD2. The sample was blood, either unsorted or a sorted T cell fraction (not recorded which). The origin of this receptor is a male donor with ankylosing spondylitis. The CDR3 sequence is CASSSLLAEEQFF. The CDR3 coding sequence is TGTGCCAGCAGTTCCCTACTAGCGGAAGAGCAGTTCTTC.